Below are 14 T cell receptor beta chains sequenced from a single sample in a study of blood T cells in healthy people across ages. Then a second PCR, running roughly 7 to 11 cycles, was carried out with a sample-barcoded 5' primer and a J-beta primer mix. MiXCR, run by TCRdb on the 5' RACE reads, gives a single entry per CDR3 protein. This table has some 900,000 distinct CDR3 sequences, roughly 50% appearing once. Sequenced: blood. The receptors shown here come from a man aged 25-40 years in good health.

This clonotype was detected many times. The chain recombines TRBV9 with TRBJ2-7, with D unclear. This CDR3 has 15 amino acids. CDR1 is SGDLS, CDR2 YYNGEE, per germline. Between the trimmed V and J ends, which lost 0 bases and 0 bases, there was a span of 10 bases. The CDR3 nucleotides are TGTGCCAGCAGCGTAGGTCAACCCAACTCCTACGAGCAGTACTTC. This encodes CASSVGQPNSYEQYF. Together with reference TRBV9 and TRBJ2-7, the CDR3 gives the full variable domain: DSGVTQTPKHLITATGQRVTLRCSPRSGDLSVYWYQQSLDQGLQFLIQYYNGEERAKGNILERFSAQQFPDLHSELNLSSLELGDSALYFCASSVGQPNSYEQYFGPGTRLTVT.

Details on this clonotype: A much bigger clone sits one base away, suggesting this may be a read error. This chain joins TRBV6-1 and TRBJ2-7; no reliable D call. The J call may be in error: the DNA end matches TRBJ2-5 better. This CDR3 spans 12 amino acids. CDR1 is MNHNS and CDR2 is SASEGT in the germline V gene. CDR3 DNA: TGTGCCAGCAGTGAAGAGCAGCAGACCCAGTACTTC. Translated: CASSEEQQTQYF.

This clonotype occurred many times. V usage is TRBV4-2 and J usage is TRBJ2-5; D is perhaps TRBD2 (6 bases). This CDR3 comprises 15 residues. Per the germline V gene, CDR1 is LGHNA and CDR2 is YNFKEQ. V lost 3 bases and J 4 bases, leaving 15 bases between the germline ends. The DNA of the CDR3 is TGTGCCAGCAGCCAGTCCGGGACTCTTCGAGAGACCCAGTACTTC. Translating gives CASSQSGTLRETQYF.

This sequence joins TRBV6-2 or TRBV6-3 and TRBJ2-1; 7 bases line up with TRBD2. Germline V lookup: CDR1 MNHEY, CDR2 SVGEGT. The V and J ends lost 6 bases and 8 bases, in that order; junction bases with no gene match: 7. The CDR3 loop spans 13 amino acids. CDR3 sequence reads: CASRETSSYEQFF. The DNA for the CDR3 is TGTGCCAGCAGAGAGACTAGCAGCTATGAGCAGTTCTTC.

The V call is TRBV7-2, the J call TRBJ1-1; tentatively, D is TRBD1 (6 bases). CDR3 length equals 12 residues. CDR1 SGHTA and CDR2 FQGNSA come from the germline V gene. Trimming removed 1 base from V and 7 bases from J, with 7 bases in between. The CDR3 reads CASSLEDSEAFF. In DNA form, the CDR3 reads TGTGCCAGCAGCTTAGAGGACAGTGAAGCTTTCTTT.

The gene calls are TRBV24-1 and TRBJ2-5; 8 nucleotides align to TRBD1. CDR1 and CDR2 from the germline V gene are KGHDR and SFDVKD. The V and J ends lost 5 bases and 1 base, in that order; junction bases with no gene match: 11. The CDR3 is 17 residues long. CDR3 DNA sequence: TGTGCCACCAGTGGAACCCGGGACAGGAGAACCCAAGAGACCCAGTACTTC. Protein sequence: CATSGTRDRRTQETQYF.

In the case of this clonotype: At one boundary the junction diverges from the germline segment, which might be a read error. J is TRBJ2-3 and V is TRBV20-1; possibly TRBD1 for D (5 bases). Germline-derived CDR1 and CDR2 are DFQATT and SNEGSKA (reference sequence). The CDR3 contains 15 residues. As DNA, the CDR3 is TGCGGTGCTAGTGTAGGGGCGAGGTGGACAGATACGCAGTATTTT. Protein: CGASVGARWTDTQYF.

The V call is TRBV4-3, the J call TRBJ1-5; D might be TRBD1 (6 bases). CDR1 is LGHNA, CDR2 YSLEER, per germline. The CDR3 runs 15 residues. Trimming took off 1 base at V and 10 bases at J, with 17 bases between the two ends. The CDR3: CASSQVRGEDSPQHF. The CDR3 region has the DNA TGCGCCAGCAGCCAAGTAAGGGGGGAGGATTCTCCCCAGCATTTT.

V gene TRBV9 combines with J gene TRBJ2-3; 13 bases line up with TRBD2. CDR3 length equals 16 residues. V lost 3 bases and J lost 4; bases outside the gene matches: 5. Germline CDR1 reads SGDLS; CDR2 reads YYNGEE. The CDR3 coding sequence is TGTGCCAGCAGCGCGGTACTAGCGGGAGGGGCAGATACGCAGTATTTT. Translation: CASSAVLAGGADTQYF.

The chain couples TRBV20-1 to TRBJ2-1; the match to TRBD2 covers 11 bases. Germline CDR1 reads DFQATT; CDR2 reads SNEGSKA (reference sequence). The CDR3 has 16 residues. Germline trimming cut 5 bases from V and 2 bases from J; bases unmatched to any gene: 8. The CDR3 reads CSADPGLADAYNEQFF. In DNA form, the CDR3 reads TGCAGTGCTGACCCGGGACTAGCGGATGCCTACAATGAGCAGTTCTTC.

The V and J genes are TRBV6-5 and TRBJ1-1, with 7 bases lining up with TRBD1. The V gene end was trimmed by 3 bases and the J gene end by 4 bases; junction bases not matched to a gene: 8. In germline, CDR1 is MNHEY, CDR2 SVGAGI. This CDR3 contains 15 residues. The CDR3 loop is CASSYFTGESTEAFF. The DNA for the CDR3 is TGTGCCAGCAGTTATTTCACAGGGGAGAGCACTGAAGCTTTCTTT.

This clonotype was observed a handful of times. This rearrangement joins TRBV7-9 to TRBJ1-6; D is unresolved. Trimming removed 5 bases at V and 12 bases at J, with 14 bases between. CDR3 length: 13 residues. Germline V CDR1 and CDR2: SEHNR, FQNEAQ (reference sequence). CDR3 DNA: TGTGCCAGCAGCCCCGGATTAATAAGACCCCTCCACTTT. Translation gives CASSPGLIRPLHF.

This clonotype has more than one count but fewer than ten. V and J are TRBV6-5 and TRBJ2-7; 10 positions agree with TRBD2. Per the germline V gene, CDR1 is MNHEY and CDR2 is SVGAGI. The CDR3 consists of 15 residues. The J segment lost 4 bases and the V segment lost 2 bases, leaving 5 bases of the junction unmatched. The CDR3 loop reads CASSYPGLAAYEQYF. For the CDR3, the DNA is TGTGCCAGCAGTTACCCTGGACTAGCGGCATACGAGCAGTACTTC.

The V call is TRBV21-1, the J call TRBJ2-5; no check of the table's D call, TRBD1, against the DNA was made. TRBV21-1 is a known pseudogene. The CDR3 covers 18 residues. The CDR3, as DNA: TGTGCCAGCAGCAAATTAGGACTAAGGGGCGGAAACCAAGAGACCCAGTACTTC. Translation gives CASSKLGLRGGNQETQYF.